This T cell receptor (beta chain) stems from a study of radiotherapy plus CTLA-4 blockade in lung cancer. The overall study: Objective responses were seen in 15% to 20% of patients, disease control in approximately 29%.

Assay used: immunoSEQ multiplex PCR; TCRdb lists only in-frame clones, some missing. The sample carries about 33,000 clones, approximately 75% recorded once. Study findings and constraints: How blood T cell clones changed early, along with interferon-beta, reportedly forecast response best. After radiotherapy and ipilimumab, tumor-derived clones expanded in peripheral blood.

Details on this clone: As yet, its antigen is unknown.

Chemo-refractory metastatic non-small-cell lung cancer patients were treated with focal radiation plus CTLA-4 blockade with ipilimumab. The V gene end was trimmed by 4 bases and the J gene end by 3 bases; junction bases not matched to a gene: 8. The CDR3 totals 16 residues. Per germline, CDR1 SGDLS and CDR2 YYNGEE. This clonotype was obtained from a human donor with non-small cell lung cancer that progressed on radiotherapy plus ipilimumab. The rearrangement uses TRBV9 and TRBJ2-2; 8 bases fit TRBD1. The specimen was peripheral blood, collected from a patient treated with radiotherapy plus ipilimumab. The CDR3 DNA follows: TGTGCCAGCAGCCCCCCCGGGACAGGTCACACCGGGGAGCTGTTTTTT. Translation gives CASSPPGTGHTGELFF.